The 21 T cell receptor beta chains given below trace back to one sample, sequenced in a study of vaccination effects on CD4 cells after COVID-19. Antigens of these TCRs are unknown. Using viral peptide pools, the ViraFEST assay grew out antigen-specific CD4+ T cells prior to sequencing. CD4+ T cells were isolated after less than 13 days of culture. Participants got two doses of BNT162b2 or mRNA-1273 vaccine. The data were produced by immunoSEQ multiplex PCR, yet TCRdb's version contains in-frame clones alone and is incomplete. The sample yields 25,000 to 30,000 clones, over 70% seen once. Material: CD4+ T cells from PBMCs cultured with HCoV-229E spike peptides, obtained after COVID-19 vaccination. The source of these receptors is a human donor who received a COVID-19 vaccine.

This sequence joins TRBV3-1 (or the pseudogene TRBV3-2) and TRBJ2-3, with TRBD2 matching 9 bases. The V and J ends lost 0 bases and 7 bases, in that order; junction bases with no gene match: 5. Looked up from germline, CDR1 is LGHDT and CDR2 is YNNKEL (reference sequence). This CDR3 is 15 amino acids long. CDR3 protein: CASSQDVASGNTQYF. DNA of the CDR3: TGTGCCAGCAGCCAAGATGTGGCTAGCGGGAATACGCAGTATTTT.

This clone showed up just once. The CDR3 spells CASSQDLGAGANGATQYF. For the CDR3, the DNA is TGTGCCAGCAGCCAAGATTTAGGAGCGGGGGCCAACGGGGCGACCCAGTACTTC. This chain connects TRBV3-1 (or the pseudogene TRBV3-2) to TRBJ2-5; TRBD2 agrees at 8 bases. V gave up 0 bases and J gave up 7 bases; unmatched junction bases: 16. The germline CDR1 and CDR2 sequences are LGHDT and YNNKEL (reference sequence). The CDR3 spans 18 residues.

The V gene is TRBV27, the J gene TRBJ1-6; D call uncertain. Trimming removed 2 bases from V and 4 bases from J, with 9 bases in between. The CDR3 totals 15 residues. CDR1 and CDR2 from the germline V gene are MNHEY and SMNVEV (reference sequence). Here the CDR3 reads CASSLSSRYNSPLHF. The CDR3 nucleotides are TGTGCCAGCAGTTTAAGTTCAAGGTATAATTCACCCCTCCACTTT.

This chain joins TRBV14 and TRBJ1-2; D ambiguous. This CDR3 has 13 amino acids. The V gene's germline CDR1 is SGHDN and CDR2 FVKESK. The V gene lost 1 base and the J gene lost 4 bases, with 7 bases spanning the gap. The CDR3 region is CASSQGRGYGYTF. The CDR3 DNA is TGTGCCAGCAGCCAAGGTCGGGGCTATGGCTACACCTTC.

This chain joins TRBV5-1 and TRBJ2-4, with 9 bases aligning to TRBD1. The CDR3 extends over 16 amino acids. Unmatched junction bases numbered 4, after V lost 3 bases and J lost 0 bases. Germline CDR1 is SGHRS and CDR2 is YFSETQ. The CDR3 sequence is CASSSGQGIAKNIQYF. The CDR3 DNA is TGCGCCAGCAGCTCGGGACAGGGCATAGCCAAAAACATTCAGTACTTC.

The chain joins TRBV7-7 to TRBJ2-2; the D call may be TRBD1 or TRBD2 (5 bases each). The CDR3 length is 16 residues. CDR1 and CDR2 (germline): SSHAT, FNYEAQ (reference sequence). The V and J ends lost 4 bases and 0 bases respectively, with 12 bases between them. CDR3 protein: CASSSGRLTNTGELFF. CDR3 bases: TGTGCCAGCAGCTCGGGACGACTTACGAACACCGGGGAGCTGTTTTTT.

As DNA, the CDR3 is TGTGCCAGCAGCTTACTCGGGGATAGCAATCAGCCCCAGCATTTT. This encodes CASSLLGDSNQPQHF. The chain couples TRBV5-6 to TRBJ1-5; no clear D. V was clipped by 2 bases and J by 0 bases, with 9 bases between them. This CDR3 is built from 15 residues. CDR1 is SGHDT, CDR2 YYEEEE, per germline.

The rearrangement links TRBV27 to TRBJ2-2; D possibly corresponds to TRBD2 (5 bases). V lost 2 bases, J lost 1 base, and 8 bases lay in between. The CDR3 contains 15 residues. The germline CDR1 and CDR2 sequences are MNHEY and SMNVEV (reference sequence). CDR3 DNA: TGTGCCAGCAGTTTAGTCGGAGGGAACACCGGGGAGCTGTTTTTT. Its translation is CASSLVGGNTGELFF.

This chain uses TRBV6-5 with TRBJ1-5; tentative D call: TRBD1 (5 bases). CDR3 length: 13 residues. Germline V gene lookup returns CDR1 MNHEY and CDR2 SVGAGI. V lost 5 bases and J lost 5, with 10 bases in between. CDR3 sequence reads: CASSPQAHQPQHF. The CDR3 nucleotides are TGTGCCAGCAGTCCACAGGCTCATCAGCCCCAGCATTTT.

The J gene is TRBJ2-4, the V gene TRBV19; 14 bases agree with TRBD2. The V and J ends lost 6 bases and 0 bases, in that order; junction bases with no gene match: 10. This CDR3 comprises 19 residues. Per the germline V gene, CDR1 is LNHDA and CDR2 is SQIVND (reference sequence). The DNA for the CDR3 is TGTGCCAGTAGCGGACTAGCGGGGGGCTCGCTACTAGCCAAAAACATTCAGTACTTC. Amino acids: CASSGLAGGSLLAKNIQYF. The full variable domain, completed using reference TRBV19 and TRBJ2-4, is DGGITQSPKYLFRKEGQNVTLSCEQNLNHDAMYWYRQDPGQGLRLIYYSQIVNDFQKGDIAEGYSVSREKKESFPLTVTSAQKNPTAFYLCASSGLAGGSLLAKNIQYFGAGTRLSVL.

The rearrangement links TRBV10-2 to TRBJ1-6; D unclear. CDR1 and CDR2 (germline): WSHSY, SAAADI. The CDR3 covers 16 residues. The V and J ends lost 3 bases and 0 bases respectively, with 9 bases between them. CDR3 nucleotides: TGCGCCAGCAGTGACAGAGAGAGCTCCTATAATTCACCCCTCCACTTT. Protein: CASSDRESSYNSPLHF.

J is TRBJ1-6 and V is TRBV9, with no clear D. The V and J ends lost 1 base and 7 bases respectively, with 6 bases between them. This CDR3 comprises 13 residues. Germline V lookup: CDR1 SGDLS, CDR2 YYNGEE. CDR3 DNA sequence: TGTGCCAGCAGCGTAACAGACAATTCACCCCTCCACTTT. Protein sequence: CASSVTDNSPLHF.

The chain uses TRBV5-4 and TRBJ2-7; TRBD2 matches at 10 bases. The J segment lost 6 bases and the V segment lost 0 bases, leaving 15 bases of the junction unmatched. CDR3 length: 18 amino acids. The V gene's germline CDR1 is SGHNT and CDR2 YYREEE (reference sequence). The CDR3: CASSLGLGQRGGWGEQYF. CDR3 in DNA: TGTGCCAGCAGCTTGGGACTGGGCCAGCGGGGGGGCTGGGGCGAGCAGTACTTC.

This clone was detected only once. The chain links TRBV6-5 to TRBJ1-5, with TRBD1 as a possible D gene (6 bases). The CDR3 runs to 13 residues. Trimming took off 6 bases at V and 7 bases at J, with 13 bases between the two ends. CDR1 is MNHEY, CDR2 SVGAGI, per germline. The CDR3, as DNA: TGTGCCAGCAGCTCGAGGGGGGGGCAGCCCCAGCATTTT. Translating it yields CASSSRGGQPQHF.

CDR3 sequence (DNA): TGTGCCAGCAGTCCCAGGACAGGATCCGAGCAGTACTTC. It encodes CASSPRTGSEQYF. This sequence joins TRBV7-2 and TRBJ2-7; 7 nucleotides agree with TRBD1. CDR3 size: 13 residues. Germline assignment: CDR1 SGHTA and CDR2 FQGNSA. Losses at the gene ends were 6 bases for V and 6 bases for J; bases not matched to a gene: 8.

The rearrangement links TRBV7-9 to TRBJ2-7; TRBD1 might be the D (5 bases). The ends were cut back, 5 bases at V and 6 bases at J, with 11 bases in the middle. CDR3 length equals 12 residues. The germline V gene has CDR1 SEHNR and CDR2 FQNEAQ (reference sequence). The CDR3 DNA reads TGTGCCAGCAGCACCCAGGGCATCGAGCAGTACTTC. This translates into CASSTQGIEQYF.

This chain's CDR3 is CASSFGGTSQNIQYF. The CDR3 nucleotides are TGTGCCAGCAGCTTTGGAGGGACATCCCAAAACATTCAGTACTTC. The chain combines TRBV7-2 with TRBJ2-4, with D perhaps given as TRBD1 or TRBD2 (6 bases each). The V end was cut by 3 bases, the J end by 5 bases, with 14 bases between. This CDR3 has 15 amino acids. Looked up from germline, CDR1 is SGHTA and CDR2 is FQGNSA.

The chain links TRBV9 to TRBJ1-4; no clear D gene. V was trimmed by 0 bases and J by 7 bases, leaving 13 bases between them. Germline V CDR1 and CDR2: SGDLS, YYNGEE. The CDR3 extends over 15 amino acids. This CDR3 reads CASSVGWRGGEKLFF. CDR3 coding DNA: TGTGCCAGCAGCGTAGGATGGCGAGGTGGTGAAAAACTGTTTTTT.

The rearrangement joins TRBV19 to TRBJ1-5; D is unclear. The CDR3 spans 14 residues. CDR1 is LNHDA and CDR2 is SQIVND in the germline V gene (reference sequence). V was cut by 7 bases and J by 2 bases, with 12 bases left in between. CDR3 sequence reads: CASNMGWGNQPQHF. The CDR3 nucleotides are TGTGCCAGTAATATGGGGTGGGGCAATCAGCCCCAGCATTTT.

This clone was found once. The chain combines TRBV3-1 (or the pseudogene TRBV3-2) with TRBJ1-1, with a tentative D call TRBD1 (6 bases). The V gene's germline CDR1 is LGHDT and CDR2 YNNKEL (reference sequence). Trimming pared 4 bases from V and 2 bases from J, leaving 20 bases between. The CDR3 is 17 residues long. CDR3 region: CASSLLRGVRGNTEAFF. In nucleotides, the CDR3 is TGTGCCAGCAGCCTTCTTAGGGGGGTGCGGGGAAACACTGAAGCTTTCTTT.

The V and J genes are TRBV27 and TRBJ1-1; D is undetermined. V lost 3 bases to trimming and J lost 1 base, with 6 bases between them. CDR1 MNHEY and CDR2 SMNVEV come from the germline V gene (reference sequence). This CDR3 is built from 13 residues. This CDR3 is CASSFLRNTEAFF. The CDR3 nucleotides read TGTGCCAGCAGTTTCTTACGGAACACTGAAGCTTTCTTT.